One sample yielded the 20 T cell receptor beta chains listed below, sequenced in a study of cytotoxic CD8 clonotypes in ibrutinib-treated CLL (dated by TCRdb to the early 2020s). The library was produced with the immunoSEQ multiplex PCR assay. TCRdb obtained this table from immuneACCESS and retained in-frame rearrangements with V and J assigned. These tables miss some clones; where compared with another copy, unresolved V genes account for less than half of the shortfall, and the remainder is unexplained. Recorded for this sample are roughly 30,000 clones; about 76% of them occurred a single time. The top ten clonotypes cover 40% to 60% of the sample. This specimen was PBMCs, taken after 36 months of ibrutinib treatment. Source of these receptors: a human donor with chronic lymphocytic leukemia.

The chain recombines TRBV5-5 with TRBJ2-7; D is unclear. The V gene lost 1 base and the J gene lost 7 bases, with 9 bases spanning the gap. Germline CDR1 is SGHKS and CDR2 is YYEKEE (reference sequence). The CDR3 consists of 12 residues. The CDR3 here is CASSLYTREQYF. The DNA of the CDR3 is TGTGCCAGCAGCTTGTATACCAGGGAGCAGTACTTC.

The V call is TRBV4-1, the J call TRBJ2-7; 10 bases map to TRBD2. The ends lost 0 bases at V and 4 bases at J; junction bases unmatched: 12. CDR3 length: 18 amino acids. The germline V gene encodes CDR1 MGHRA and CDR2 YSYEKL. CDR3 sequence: CASSQDLLAGVVRYEQYF. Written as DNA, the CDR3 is TGCGCCAGCAGCCAAGATCTGCTAGCGGGGGTAGTTCGGTACGAGCAGTACTTC.

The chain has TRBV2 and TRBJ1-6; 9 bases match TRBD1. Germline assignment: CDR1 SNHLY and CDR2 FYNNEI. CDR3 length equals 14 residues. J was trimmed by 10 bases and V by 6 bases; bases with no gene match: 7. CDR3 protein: CASRLGQGGSPLHF. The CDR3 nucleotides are TGTGCCAGCAGGCTGGGACAGGGTGGCTCACCCCTCCACTTT.

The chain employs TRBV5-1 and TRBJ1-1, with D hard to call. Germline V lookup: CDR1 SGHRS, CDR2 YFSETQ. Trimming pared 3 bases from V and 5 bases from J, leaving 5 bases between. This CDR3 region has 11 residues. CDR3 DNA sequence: TGCGCCAGCAGCTACGCGACTGAAGCTTTCTTT. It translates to CASSYATEAFF.

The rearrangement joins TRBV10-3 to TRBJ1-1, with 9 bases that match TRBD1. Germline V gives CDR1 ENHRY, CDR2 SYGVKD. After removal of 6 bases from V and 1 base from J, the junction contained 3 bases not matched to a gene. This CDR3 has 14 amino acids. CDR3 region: CAIRSGQGNTEAFF. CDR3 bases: TGTGCCATCAGGTCGGGACAGGGGAACACTGAAGCTTTCTTT.

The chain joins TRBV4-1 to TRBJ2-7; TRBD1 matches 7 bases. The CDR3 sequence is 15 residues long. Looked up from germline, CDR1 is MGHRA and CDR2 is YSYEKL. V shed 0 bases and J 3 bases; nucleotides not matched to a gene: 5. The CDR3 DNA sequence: TGCGCCAGCAGCCAAGATCGGGACAGCAACTACGAGCAGTACTTC. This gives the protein CASSQDRDSNYEQYF.

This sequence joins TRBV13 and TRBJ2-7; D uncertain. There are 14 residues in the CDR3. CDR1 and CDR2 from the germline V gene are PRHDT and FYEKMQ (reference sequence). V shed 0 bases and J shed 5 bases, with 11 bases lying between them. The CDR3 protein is CASSLGLMSDEQYF. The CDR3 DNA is TGTGCCAGCAGCTTAGGCCTAATGAGCGACGAGCAGTACTTC. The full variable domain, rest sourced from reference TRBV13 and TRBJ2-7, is AAGVIQSPRHLIKEKRETATLKCYPIPRHDTVYWYQQGPGQDPQFLISFYEKMQSDKGSIPDRFSAQQFSDYHSELNMSSLELGDSALYFCASSLGLMSDEQYFGPGTRLTVT.

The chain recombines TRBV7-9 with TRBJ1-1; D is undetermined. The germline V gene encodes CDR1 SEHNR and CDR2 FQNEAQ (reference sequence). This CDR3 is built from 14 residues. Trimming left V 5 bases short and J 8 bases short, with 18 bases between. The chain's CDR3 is CASSDFYRTAEAFF. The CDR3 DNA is TGTGCCAGCAGCGATTTCTATAGGACCGCGGAAGCTTTCTTT.

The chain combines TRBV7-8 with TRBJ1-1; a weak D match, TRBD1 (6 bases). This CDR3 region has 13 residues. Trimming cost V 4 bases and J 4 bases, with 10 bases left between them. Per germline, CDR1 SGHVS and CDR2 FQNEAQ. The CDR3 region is CASSSLRGTEAFF. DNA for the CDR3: TGTGCCAGCAGCTCTCTCAGGGGCACTGAAGCTTTCTTT. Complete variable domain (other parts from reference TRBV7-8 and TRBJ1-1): GAGVSQSPRYKVAKRGQDVALRCDPISGHVSLFWYQQALGQGPEFLTYFQNEAQLDKSGLPSDRFFAERPEGSVSTLKIQRTQQEDSAVYLCASSSLRGTEAFFGQGTRLTVV.

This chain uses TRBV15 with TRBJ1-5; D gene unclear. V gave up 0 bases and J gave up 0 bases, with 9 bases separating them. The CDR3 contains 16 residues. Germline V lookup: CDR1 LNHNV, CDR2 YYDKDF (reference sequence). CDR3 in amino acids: CATSRDRVYSNQPQHF. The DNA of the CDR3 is TGTGCCACCAGCAGAGATAGGGTGTATAGCAATCAGCCCCAGCATTTT.

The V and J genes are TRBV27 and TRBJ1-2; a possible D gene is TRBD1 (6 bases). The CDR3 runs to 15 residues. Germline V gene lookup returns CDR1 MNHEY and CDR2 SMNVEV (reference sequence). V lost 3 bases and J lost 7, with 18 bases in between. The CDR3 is CASSLASAGARGYTF. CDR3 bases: TGTGCCAGCAGTTTGGCCTCGGCGGGGGCGCGTGGCTACACCTTC.

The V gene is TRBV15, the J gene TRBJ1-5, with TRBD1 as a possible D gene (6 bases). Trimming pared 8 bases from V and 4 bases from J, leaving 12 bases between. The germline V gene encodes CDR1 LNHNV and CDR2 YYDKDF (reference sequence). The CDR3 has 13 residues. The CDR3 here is CATRQGQNQPQHF. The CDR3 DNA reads TGTGCCACCCGGCAGGGGCAGAATCAGCCCCAGCATTTT.

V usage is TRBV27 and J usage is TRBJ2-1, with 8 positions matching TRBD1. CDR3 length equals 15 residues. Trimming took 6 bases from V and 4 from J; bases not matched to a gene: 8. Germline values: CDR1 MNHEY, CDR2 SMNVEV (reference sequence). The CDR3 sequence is CASRITGGAYNEQFF. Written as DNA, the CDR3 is TGTGCCAGCAGGATAACAGGGGGAGCTTACAATGAGCAGTTCTTC.

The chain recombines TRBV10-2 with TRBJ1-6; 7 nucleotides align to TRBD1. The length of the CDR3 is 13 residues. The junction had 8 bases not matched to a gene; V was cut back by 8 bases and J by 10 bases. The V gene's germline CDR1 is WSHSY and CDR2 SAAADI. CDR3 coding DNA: TGCGCCAGCTCGCGACAGGGTAACTCACCCCTCCACTTT. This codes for CASSRQGNSPLHF.

For the CDR3, the DNA is TGTGCCACCAGCGCGAGTTTGGAGCAGTTCTTC. This sequence encodes CATSASLEQFF. The J gene is TRBJ2-1, the V gene TRBV15; D not certain. Trimming left V 5 bases short and J 10 bases short, with 9 bases between. CDR1 and CDR2 (germline): LNHNV, YYDKDF (reference sequence). CDR3 length: 11 residues.

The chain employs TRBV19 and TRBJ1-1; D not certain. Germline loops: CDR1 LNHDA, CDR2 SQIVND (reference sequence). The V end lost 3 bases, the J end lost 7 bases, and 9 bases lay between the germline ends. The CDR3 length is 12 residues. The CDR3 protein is CASSIAHFEAFF. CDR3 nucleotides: TGTGCCAGTAGTATTGCCCATTTTGAAGCTTTCTTT.

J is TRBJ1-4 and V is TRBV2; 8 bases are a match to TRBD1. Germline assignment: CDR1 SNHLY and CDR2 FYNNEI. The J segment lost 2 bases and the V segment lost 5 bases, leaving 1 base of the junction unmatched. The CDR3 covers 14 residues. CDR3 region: CASSRQGTNEKLFF. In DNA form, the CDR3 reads TGTGCCAGCAGTAGACAGGGGACTAATGAAAAACTGTTTTTT.

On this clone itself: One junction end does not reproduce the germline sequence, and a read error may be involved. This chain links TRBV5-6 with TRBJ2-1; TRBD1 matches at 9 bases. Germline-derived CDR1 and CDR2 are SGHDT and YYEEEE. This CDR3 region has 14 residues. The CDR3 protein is CASILGTGYYEQFF. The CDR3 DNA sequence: TGTGCCAGCATCTTGGGGACAGGGTATTACGAGCAGTTCTTC.

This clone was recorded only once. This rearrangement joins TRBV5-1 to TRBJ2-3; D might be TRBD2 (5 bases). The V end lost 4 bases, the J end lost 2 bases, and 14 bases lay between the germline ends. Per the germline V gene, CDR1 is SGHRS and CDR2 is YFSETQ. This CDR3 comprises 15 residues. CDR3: CASSLEGRSTDTQYF. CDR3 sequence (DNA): TGCGCCAGCAGCCTTGAGGGCCGCTCCACAGATACGCAGTATTTT.

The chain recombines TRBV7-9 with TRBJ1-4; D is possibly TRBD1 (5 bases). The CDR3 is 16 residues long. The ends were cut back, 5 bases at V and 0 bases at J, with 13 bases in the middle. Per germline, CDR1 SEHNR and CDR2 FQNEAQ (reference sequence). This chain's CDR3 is CASSGTGPATNEKLFF. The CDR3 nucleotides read TGTGCCAGCAGCGGCACGGGGCCTGCAACTAATGAAAAACTGTTTTTT.